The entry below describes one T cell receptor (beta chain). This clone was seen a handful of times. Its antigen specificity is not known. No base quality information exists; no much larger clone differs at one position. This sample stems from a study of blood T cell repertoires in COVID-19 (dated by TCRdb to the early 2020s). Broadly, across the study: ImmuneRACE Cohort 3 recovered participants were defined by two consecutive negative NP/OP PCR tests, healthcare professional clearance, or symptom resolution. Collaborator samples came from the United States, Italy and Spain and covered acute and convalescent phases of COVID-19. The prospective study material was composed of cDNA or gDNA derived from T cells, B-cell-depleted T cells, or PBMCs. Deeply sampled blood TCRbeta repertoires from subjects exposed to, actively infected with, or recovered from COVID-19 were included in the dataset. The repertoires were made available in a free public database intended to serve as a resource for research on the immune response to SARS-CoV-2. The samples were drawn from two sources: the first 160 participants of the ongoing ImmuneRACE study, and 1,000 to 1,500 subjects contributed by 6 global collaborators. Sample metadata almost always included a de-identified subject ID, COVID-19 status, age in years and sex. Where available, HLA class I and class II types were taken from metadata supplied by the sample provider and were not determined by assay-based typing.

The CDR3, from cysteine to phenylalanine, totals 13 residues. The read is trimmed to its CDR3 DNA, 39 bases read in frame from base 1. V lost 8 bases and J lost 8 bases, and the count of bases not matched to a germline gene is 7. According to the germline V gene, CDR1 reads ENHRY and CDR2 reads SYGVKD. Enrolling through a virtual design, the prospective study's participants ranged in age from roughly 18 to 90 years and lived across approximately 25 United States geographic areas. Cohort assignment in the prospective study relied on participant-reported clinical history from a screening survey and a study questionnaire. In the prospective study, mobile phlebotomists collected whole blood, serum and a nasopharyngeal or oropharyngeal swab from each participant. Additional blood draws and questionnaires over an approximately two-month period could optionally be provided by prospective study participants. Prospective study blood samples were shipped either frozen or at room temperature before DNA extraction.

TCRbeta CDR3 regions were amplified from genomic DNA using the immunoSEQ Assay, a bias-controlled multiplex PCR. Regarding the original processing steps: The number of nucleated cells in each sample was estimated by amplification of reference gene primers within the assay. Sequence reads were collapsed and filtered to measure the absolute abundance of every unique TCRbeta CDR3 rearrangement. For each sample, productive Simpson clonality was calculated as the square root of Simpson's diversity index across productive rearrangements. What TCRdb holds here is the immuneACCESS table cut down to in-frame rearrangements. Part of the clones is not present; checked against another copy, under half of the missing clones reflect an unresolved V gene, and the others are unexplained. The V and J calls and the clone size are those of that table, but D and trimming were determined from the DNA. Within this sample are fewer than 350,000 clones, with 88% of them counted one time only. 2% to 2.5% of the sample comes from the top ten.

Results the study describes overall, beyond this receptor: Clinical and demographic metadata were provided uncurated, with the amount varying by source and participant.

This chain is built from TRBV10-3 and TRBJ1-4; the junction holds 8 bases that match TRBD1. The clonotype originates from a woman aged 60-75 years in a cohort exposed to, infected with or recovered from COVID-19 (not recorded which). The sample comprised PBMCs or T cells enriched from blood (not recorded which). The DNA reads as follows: TGTGCCATCGGACAGGGAATGGAAGAAAAACTGTTTTTT. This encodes CAIGQGMEEKLFF.